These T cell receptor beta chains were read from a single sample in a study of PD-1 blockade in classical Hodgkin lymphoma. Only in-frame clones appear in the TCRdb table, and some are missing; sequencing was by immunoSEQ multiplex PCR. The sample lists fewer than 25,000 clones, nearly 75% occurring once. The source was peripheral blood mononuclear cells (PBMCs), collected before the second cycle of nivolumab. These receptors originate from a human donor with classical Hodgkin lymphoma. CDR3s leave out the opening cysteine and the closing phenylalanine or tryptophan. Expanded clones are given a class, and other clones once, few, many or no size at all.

ASSPYRDPSNEKLF,NA,TRBV4-1,14
ASSPRGTGNSNQPQH,NA,TRBV19,15
ASTLSGRASNTQY,NA,TRBV27,13
AIGTGTGELF,NA,TRBV10-3,10
ASSYSIQGGEQY,NA,TRBV6-6,12
AWSAQGSRETQY,NA,TRBV30,12
ASTTGGVSGANVLT,NA,TRBV5-1,14
ASSLYWADTQY,NA,TRBV27,11
ASSADRAYGYT,NA,TRBV18,11
ASSQGSRVGEKLF,NA,TRBV4-1,13
ASSPGQPHQPQH,NA,TRBV18,12
ASSVVTGGGELF,NA,TRBV9,12
ASSPDMSSYNSPLH,NA,TRBV4-2,14
SAGVGEQF,NA,TRBV20-1,8
ASSDPANTGELF,few,TRBV6-5,12
ASSEAYLLATGELF,NA,TRBV2,14
ASSLVDREGAF,NA,TRBV7-9,11
ASSLERLYEQY,NA,TRBV7-8,11
ASSFRLAGTNEQF,NA,TRBV5-1,13
ASSLRGRNTEAF,few,TRBV27,12
ASSVEVNTEAF,NA,TRBV9,11
ASSIDDSASNQPQH,NA,TRBV19,14
ASSEVGLDTDTQY,NA,TRBV6-4,13
SVGNNEQF,few,TRBV29-1,8
ASSPLASGAYNEQF,NA,TRBV18,14
ASSLVAGSGNTIY,NA,TRBV7-9,13
ASSEEGRPTYGYT,NA,TRBV6-1,13
ASSLAYLAGGYNEQF,NA,TRBV7-9,15